Each of the 27 T cell receptor beta chains below was sequenced from the same sample in a study of CD8+ T cells in alopecia areata. Markers including CD4, CD8alpha, NKG2D and NKG2ACE guided sorting of pooled cutaneous lymph node cells. Extracted RNA was reverse transcribed into cDNA, the sequencing template. Profiled with immunoSEQ multiplex PCR; TCRdb holds only in-frame clones, not every one. The sample gives roughly 260,000 clones, none seen only once, and the top ten clones hold around 1.2%. Sequenced material: CD4+ T cells sorted from a lymph node. Receptor source: a C3H/HeJ mouse with alopecia areata. The MHC haplotype of this mouse line is H2-k.

A few counts support this clone. Gene and germline names: mouse. Sequencing ends 4 residues short of the CDR3 end; the germline J gene provides the rest. This chain links TRBV5 with TRBJ2-1, with 8 nucleotides matching TRBD2. Trimming cost V 0 bases and J 3 bases; bases outside gene matches: 4. This CDR3 has 16 amino acids. CDR1 and CDR2 (germline): LGHNA, YNLKQL (reference sequence). CDR3 sequence: CASSQDRLGSYAEQFF. The sequenced CDR3 bases are TGTGCCAGCAGCCAAGATAGACTGGGGTCCTATGCT.

There are a few counts of this clone. Gene names are the mouse ones. The read gets to within 4 residues of the CDR3 end, and the germline J gene fills in the rest. This chain uses TRBV13-3 with TRBJ2-5, with TRBD1 as a possible D gene (6 bases). CDR3 length: 13 amino acids. The germline V gene encodes CDR1 NNHDY and CDR2 SYVADS. The CDR3 here is CARPPGHLDTQYF. The sequenced CDR3 bases are TGTGCCAGACCCCCGGGACATTTAGAC.

As for this clone: Gene names refer to mouse genes. The read ends 4 residues early relative to the CDR3; the germline J gene fills the gap. This chain connects TRBV1 to TRBJ1-2; 11 nucleotides align to TRBD1. CDR1 and CDR2 (germline): NSQYPW, LRSPGD (reference sequence). Trimming took 4 bases from V and 4 from J; bases not matched to a gene: 2. This CDR3 has 14 amino acids. The chain's CDR3 is CTCSEDRGLSDYTF. Incomplete CDR3 DNA: TGCACCTGCAGTGAGGACAGGGGGCTCTCC. The variable domain in full, with the rest retrieved from reference TRBV1 and TRBJ1-2, is VTLLEQNPRWRLVPRGQAVNLRCILKNSQYPWMSWYQQDLQKQLQWLFTLRSPGDKEVKSLPGADYLATRVTDTELRLQVANMSQGRTLYCTCSEDRGLSDYTFGSGTRLLVI.

A note on this clone: Genes and germline are mouse. The read comes to an end 4 residues before the CDR3 does, leaving the germline J gene to fill in the end. The V gene is TRBV13-1, the J gene TRBJ2-2, with TRBD2 matching 10 bases. Germline loops: CDR1 NSHNY, CDR2 SYGAGN. Losses at the gene ends were 5 bases for V and 2 bases for J; bases not matched to a gene: 3. This CDR3 comprises 15 residues. CDR3 bases read: TGTGCCAGCAGGAAGGACTGGGGGAACACCGGG. Its translation: CASRKDWGNTG. The entire CDR3 reads CASRKDWGNTGQLYF.

A note on this clone: Gene names are mouse gene names. The read terminates 4 residues before the CDR3 end, so the remaining end is supplied by the germline J gene. The chain carries TRBV13-1 and TRBJ1-1, with a possible D match to TRBD1 (6 bases). The length of the CDR3 is 16 residues. CDR1 is NSHNY and CDR2 is SYGAGN in the germline V gene. The V and J ends lost 2 bases and 0 bases respectively, with 14 bases between them. CDR3 protein: CASSDPSGTTNTEVFF. The DNA read from the CDR3 is TGTGCCAGCAGTGACCCCTCCGGGACAACAAACACA.

In its sample, this clone was seen a few times. Germline and genes: mouse. CDR3 in amino acids: CASSRLSSQNTLYF. CDR3 DNA (partial): TGTGCTAGCAGCCGACTCTCTAGTCAAAAC. This chain uses TRBV17 with TRBJ2-4, with D uncertain. Read sequence stops 4 residues before the CDR3 end, and the germline J gene provides the missing end. The CDR3 has 14 residues. V was pared by 6 bases and J by 0 bases, with 10 bases between. The germline V gene encodes CDR1 MNHDT and CDR2 YYDKIL.

As to this clone: Each gene name is a mouse one. Read coverage stops 4 residues before the CDR3 terminus; the germline J gene supplies the remainder. J is TRBJ2-1 and V is TRBV1, with TRBD2 matching over 8 bases. The CDR3 spans 15 residues. From germline, CDR1 is NSQYPW and CDR2 LRSPGD (reference sequence). V lost 7 bases and J lost 2; bases outside the gene matches: 7. The part of the CDR3 DNA that was read is TGCACCTGCAATGCCCCGGGGGGGCACTATGCT. It encodes CTCNAPGGHYA. In full, the CDR3 is CTCNAPGGHYAEQFF.

Comments on this clone: Gene names denote mouse genes. The read gets to within 4 residues of the CDR3 end, and the germline J gene fills in the rest. The chain is built from TRBV5 and TRBJ2-5; TRBD2 agrees at 7 bases. The CDR3 spans 14 residues. The ends lost 4 bases at V and 2 bases at J; junction bases unmatched: 3. Germline V gene sequence: CDR1 LGHNA, CDR2 YNLKQL (reference sequence). CDR3 DNA (partial): TGTGCCAGCAGCCCCGACTGGGTCCAAGAC. Its protein product is CASSPDWVQD. The CDR3, in full, reads CASSPDWVQDTQYF.

A few counts support this clone. The gene names here belong to mouse. From the germline J gene comes the end of the CDR3, since the read stops 4 residues before it. V usage is TRBV12-1 and J usage is TRBJ2-3; 10 nucleotides agree with TRBD2. In germline, CDR1 is SGHSN, CDR2 HYEKVE. CDR3 size: 17 residues. Trimming cost V 0 bases and J 0 bases; bases outside gene matches: 5. The part of the CDR3 DNA that was read is TGTGCCAGCTCTCTCATCTCTGGGGGGGCTAGTGCAGAA. Amino acids: CASSLISGGASAE. The complete CDR3 sequence is CASSLISGGASAETLYF.

This clone was recorded a few times. All gene names here are mouse names. The sequenced CDR3 bases are TGTGCCAGCGGTGACTGGGGGGAATCTGCAGAA. Translated: CASGDWGESAE. The whole CDR3 sequence reads CASGDWGESAETLYF. This chain links TRBV13-2 with TRBJ2-3; 8 bases are a match to TRBD2. The read stops 4 residues short of the end of the CDR3; the missing end is completed from the germline J gene. Germline trimming cut 2 bases from V and 2 bases from J; bases unmatched to any gene: 4. Germline V gives CDR1 NNHNN, CDR2 SYGAGS (reference sequence). The CDR3 length is 15 residues.

About this clone: Gene names denote mouse genes. The read is 3 residues too short to cover the CDR3 end, so that end is filled in from the germline J gene. The chain combines TRBV19 with TRBJ1-6; D is ambiguous. TRBJ1-6 is designated an ORF whose function remains uncertain. Trimming removed 5 bases from V and 0 bases from J, with 9 bases in between. The CDR3 totals 15 residues. CDR1 FNHDT and CDR2 SITEND come from the germline V gene (reference sequence). The sequenced part of the CDR3 DNA is TGTGCCAGCAGAAACAGAAATTCCTATAATTCGCCC. It is translated as CASRNRNSYNSP. The full CDR3 is CASRNRNSYNSPLYF.

This clone has a handful of counts. Mouse germline and gene names are used. The read halts 3 residues ahead of the CDR3 end, with the missing end drawn from the germline J gene. The chain joins TRBV13-2 to TRBJ1-6, with 10 bases that match TRBD1. TRBJ1-6 is noted as an ORF with a role that remains uncertain. V was clipped by 0 bases and J by 0 bases; unmatched bases: 3. Germline V gene sequence: CDR1 NNHNN, CDR2 SYGAGS (reference sequence). The CDR3 consists of 18 residues. Here the CDR3 reads CASGDVRDRGSYNSPLYF. CDR3 bases read: TGTGCCAGCGGTGATGTCCGGGACAGGGGTTCCTATAATTCGCCC.

This clone came up a few times. Germline and genes here are mouse. The CDR3 end lies 4 residues beyond the end of the read and is filled in from the germline J gene. The identical CDR3 is also encoded by other nucleotide sequences in the sample. The chain combines TRBV13-1 with TRBJ2-3, with a tentative D call TRBD1 (5 bases). V shed 0 bases and J shed 1 base, with 9 bases lying between them. CDR3 length equals 15 residues. Germline loops: CDR1 NSHNY, CDR2 SYGAGN. The covered CDR3 bases are TGTGCCAGCAGTGATGAGGGCAGGGGTGCAGAA. This codes for CASSDEGRGAE. The entire CDR3 sequence reads CASSDEGRGAETLYF.

This clone was observed a handful of times. Genes here carry mouse names. The CDR3 goes on 4 residues after the read ends, and that part is filled in from the germline J gene. The chain is built from TRBV31 and TRBJ2-1; 12 bases align to TRBD2. CDR1 GKSSPN and CDR2 SITVG come from the germline V gene. The CDR3 consists of 15 residues. The CDR3: CAWSPRLGGRAEQFF. CDR3 DNA, as far as it was read: TGTGCCTGGAGTCCACGACTGGGGGGGCGAGCT.

The sample holds a few counts of this clone. Germline and genes here are mouse. Read data end 4 residues before the CDR3 end; the end is taken from the germline J gene. The chain employs TRBV17 and TRBJ2-7; 9 nucleotides agree with TRBD2. The CDR3 consists of 14 residues. The V gene end was trimmed by 2 bases and the J gene end by 2 bases; junction bases not matched to a gene: 1. CDR1 is MNHDT, CDR2 YYDKIL, per germline. The CDR3 reads CASSRWGGAYEQYF. The CDR3 bases that were read are TGTGCTAGCAGTAGATGGGGGGGCGCCTAT.

This clone came up many times. The genes and germline here are from mouse. The sequenced fragment ends 4 residues before the CDR3 boundary, so the rest is inferred from the germline J gene. Other nucleotide sequences from this sample produce the same CDR3. This chain connects TRBV13-1 to TRBJ2-1, with a weak D call TRBD1 (6 bases). This CDR3 contains 14 residues. The V gene's germline CDR1 is NSHNY and CDR2 SYGAGN. V shed 0 bases and J shed 4 bases, with 8 bases lying between them. The sequenced part of the CDR3 DNA is TGTGCCAGCAGTGATGTAGGACAGTATGCT. Translation: CASSDVGQYA. The whole CDR3 region reads CASSDVGQYAEQFF.

This clone was observed a handful of times. These gene names are mouse names. The read is 4 residues too short to cover the CDR3 end, so that end is filled in from the germline J gene. The same CDR3 arises from other DNA sequences in this sample as well. The chain uses TRBV1 and TRBJ2-5, with D perhaps TRBD1 or TRBD2 (5 bases each). The germline V gene encodes CDR1 NSQYPW and CDR2 LRSPGD (reference sequence). This CDR3 is 15 amino acids long. Trimming took 1 base from V and 2 from J, leaving 10 bases between them. CDR3: CTCSAGGAGQDTQYF. The DNA read from the CDR3 is TGCACCTGCAGTGCAGGGGGCGCGGGCCAAGAC.

Turning to this clone: Gene names are mouse gene names. The observed sequence ends 4 residues before the CDR3 terminus, with the missing tail filled in from the germline J gene. V gene TRBV12-1 combines with J gene TRBJ2-1, with 11 bases aligning to TRBD2. Unmatched junction bases numbered 6, after V lost 0 bases and J lost 3 bases. Germline-derived CDR1 and CDR2 are SGHSN and HYEKVE. The CDR3 runs 17 residues. CDR3 DNA, as far as it was read: TGTGCCAGCTCTCTCTCCCTTGACTGGGGGGGCTATGCT. Translated, it gives CASSLSLDWGGYA. The entire CDR3 is CASSLSLDWGGYAEQFF.

This clone turned up a few times. Each gene name is a mouse one. The observed sequence ends 4 residues before the CDR3 terminus, with the missing tail filled in from the germline J gene. This specimen includes other DNA sequences encoding the same CDR3. V usage is TRBV13-1 and J usage is TRBJ2-5, with 10 nucleotides matching TRBD1. The CDR3 covers 14 residues. The V gene's germline CDR1 is NSHNY and CDR2 SYGAGN. CDR3: CASRAGTGEDTQYF. CDR3 DNA (partial): TGTGCCAGCAGGGCCGGGACAGGGGAGGAC.

Regarding this clone: Gene names are the mouse ones. Read data end 4 residues before the CDR3 end; the end is taken from the germline J gene. The chain uses TRBV19 and TRBJ1-2; TRBD1 matches at 9 bases. V shed 2 bases and J 0 bases; nucleotides not matched to a gene: 2. The CDR3 is 15 amino acids. The V gene's germline CDR1 is FNHDT and CDR2 SITEND (reference sequence). CDR3 DNA, as far as it was read: TGTGCCAGCAGTATTGGGACAGGGCCAAACTCC. This translates into CASSIGTGPNS. The whole CDR3 is CASSIGTGPNSDYTF.

This clone occurred a few times. Gene names denote mouse genes. The CDR3 end lies 4 residues beyond the end of the read and is filled in from the germline J gene. Other nucleotide sequences in the sample specify the same CDR3. The chain carries TRBV13-1 and TRBJ2-5, with TRBD2 identical over 8 bases. Germline values: CDR1 NSHNY, CDR2 SYGAGN. The CDR3 consists of 14 residues. This CDR3 is CASSDGRGGDTQYF. Incomplete CDR3 DNA: TGTGCCAGCAGTGATGGGAGGGGGGGCGAC.

This clone was seen a handful of times. Gene names and germline match the mouse. The covered CDR3 bases are TGTGCCAGCAGCCAAAACACCTAT. Amino acid sequence: CASSQNTY. The full CDR3 is CASSQNTYEQYF. This sequence joins TRBV5 and TRBJ2-7; D unresolved. The CDR3 goes on 4 residues after the read ends, and that part is filled in from the germline J gene. The V gene's germline CDR1 is LGHNA and CDR2 YNLKQL (reference sequence). The CDR3 loop spans 12 amino acids. V was cut by 2 bases and J by 2 bases, with 4 bases left in between.

This clone was observed a few times. The gene names here belong to mouse. The part of the CDR3 DNA that was read is TGTGCCAGCAGTCGACTGGGGGGCGACCAAGAC. Encoded protein: CASSRLGGDQD. The full CDR3 sequence reads CASSRLGGDQDTQYF. The chain has TRBV19 and TRBJ2-5; 10 nucleotides line up with TRBD2. Coverage ceases 4 residues before the CDR3 finishes, and the germline J gene fills in the end. With 4 bases clipped from V and 1 base from J, the junction kept 3 bases outside the gene matches. The CDR3 totals 15 residues. Germline V gene data show CDR1 as FNHDT and CDR2 as SITEND (reference sequence). The whole variable domain, remainder taken from reference TRBV19 and TRBJ2-5, is GGIITQTPKFLIGQEGQKLTLKCQQNFNHDTMYWYRQDSGKGLRLIYYSITENDLQKGDLSEGYDASREKKSSFSLTVTSAQKNEMAVFLCASSRLGGDQDTQYFGPGTRLLVL.

This clone was seen a handful of times. Mouse gene names and germline throughout. The sequence runs out 4 residues before the end of the CDR3; the remainder is reconstructed from the germline J gene. The V and J genes are TRBV5 and TRBJ1-1; 7 positions agree with TRBD1. After removal of 4 bases from V and 4 bases from J, the junction contained 6 bases not matched to a gene. The CDR3 is 14 residues long. Germline lookup yields CDR1 LGHNA and CDR2 YNLKQL (reference sequence). The chain's CDR3 is CASSRQGRGTEVFF. The DNA read from the CDR3 is TGTGCCAGCAGCCGACAGGGTCGGGGCACA.

This clone came up a few times. Genes and germline are mouse. The read gets to within 4 residues of the CDR3 end, and the germline J gene fills in the rest. The sample contains more than one DNA sequence encoding this CDR3. This chain links TRBV19 with TRBJ2-3; weak D call: TRBD2 (6 bases). CDR3 length: 15 residues. V lost 2 bases, J lost 0 bases, and 10 bases lay in between. Germline assignment: CDR1 FNHDT and CDR2 SITEND (reference sequence). The DNA read from the CDR3 is TGTGCCAGCAGTATGGGCTGGGGAAGTGCAGAA. Translation: CASSMGWGSAE. Given in full, the CDR3 is CASSMGWGSAETLYF.

This clone was detected only a few times. The gene names given are mouse names. The DNA ends 4 residues before the CDR3 does, and the rest of the CDR3 is filled in from the germline J gene. This sample also contains other DNA sequences that code for the same CDR3. This chain joins TRBV13-1 and TRBJ1-1; weak D call: TRBD1 (6 bases). Between the trimmed V and J ends, which lost 0 bases and 0 bases, there was a span of 9 bases. This CDR3 is 15 amino acids long. CDR1 is NSHNY, CDR2 SYGAGN, per germline. The chain's CDR3 is CASSDARQANTEVFF. The DNA read from the CDR3 is TGTGCCAGCAGTGATGCCCGACAGGCAAACACA.

This clone was observed a handful of times. Genes and germline are mouse. The read ends 4 residues shy of where the CDR3 ends; the end is completed using the germline J gene. The genes are TRBV14 and TRBJ2-3, with 13 bases lining up with TRBD2. J lost 0 bases, V lost 5 bases, and 6 bases had no gene match. The CDR3 is made up of 17 amino acids. Germline V lookup: CDR1 SGHDT, CDR2 FRDEAV. The sequenced CDR3 bases are TGTGCCAGCAGCCCCGGACTGGGGGGGCTTAGTGCAGAA. Amino acids: CASSPGLGGLSAE. In full, the CDR3 reads CASSPGLGGLSAETLYF.